These 26 T cell receptor beta chains share one sample of origin, sequenced in a study of blood T cell repertoires in COVID-19. TCRdb keeps only in-frame clones here, not all; method: immunoSEQ multiplex PCR. The profile shows some 290,000 clones, roughly 91% of them singletons. The sequencing sample was made of PBMCs or T cells enriched from blood (not recorded which). The receptors stem from a woman aged 30 to 39 who had recovered from COVID-19.

This chain uses TRBV5-1 with TRBJ1-1; unclear D gene. With 4 bases removed from V and 1 base from J, the gap between germline ends came to 8 bases. Germline V CDR1 and CDR2: SGHRS, YFSETQ. This CDR3 has 13 residues. The CDR3 coding sequence is TGCGCCAGCAGCGCGGGAGAGAACACTGAAGCTTTCTTT. Translation: CASSAGENTEAFF.

The CDR3 coding sequence is TGTGCCAGCAGCTTAGGGCCTGGGGCGGGAGGGTCGACCTACGAGCAGTACTTC. Its protein is CASSLGPGAGGSTYEQYF. The V gene is TRBV7-6, the J gene TRBJ2-7, with 9 nucleotides matching TRBD2. CDR3 length: 18 amino acids. Trimming at V came to 1 base and at J to 2 bases, leaving 12 bases not matched to a gene. Germline loops: CDR1 SGHVS, CDR2 FNYEAQ.

In this sample, this clone turned up once. The J gene is TRBJ2-7, the V gene TRBV19; D possibly corresponds to TRBD2 (5 bases). V shed 9 bases and J shed 3 bases, with 9 bases lying between them. Per germline, CDR1 LNHDA and CDR2 SQIVND (reference sequence). The CDR3 consists of 11 residues. The CDR3 protein is CASGGYYEQYF. CDR3 nucleotides: TGTGCCAGCGGCGGGTACTACGAGCAGTACTTC.

The chain has TRBV30 and TRBJ1-1; D unresolved. This CDR3 spans 15 amino acids. V was trimmed by 7 bases and J by 1 base, leaving 19 bases between them. Germline loops: CDR1 GTSNPN, CDR2 SVGIG (reference sequence). For the CDR3, the DNA is TGTGCCTCCTCCCTAGACGGCCGGTCGAACACTGAAGCTTTCTTT. Protein sequence: CASSLDGRSNTEAFF.

The chain employs TRBV2 and TRBJ1-5; 9 nucleotides align to TRBD1. Unmatched junction bases numbered 4, after V lost 6 bases and J lost 1 base. Germline V CDR1 and CDR2: SNHLY, FYNNEI. CDR3 length equals 15 residues. The CDR3 DNA reads as TGTGCCAGCAGCTTACAGGGGGCGAGCAATCAGCCCCAGCATTTT. It encodes CASSLQGASNQPQHF.

The chain employs TRBV5-1 and TRBJ1-3, with 9 bases that match TRBD1. The CDR3 is 17 residues long. Germline V gene lookup returns CDR1 SGHRS and CDR2 YFSETQ. J lost 3 bases, V lost 0 bases, and 7 bases had no gene match. CDR3 in DNA: TGCGCCAGCAGCTTGGATTTACAGGGGGCCTATGGAAACACCATATATTTT. Translating it yields CASSLDLQGAYGNTIYF.

This clone has just one count. This chain links TRBV6-2 or TRBV6-3 with TRBJ2-1; 8 nucleotides agree with TRBD2. After removal of 5 bases from V and 7 bases from J, the junction contained 10 bases not matched to a gene. The CDR3 covers 15 residues. In germline, CDR1 is MNHEY, CDR2 SVGEGT. CDR3 nucleotides: TGTGCCAGCAGTCTCGCCGGGACTAGTTTTAATGAGCAGTTCTTC. This sequence encodes CASSLAGTSFNEQFF.

V gene TRBV6-6 combines with J gene TRBJ1-2; 7 bases map to TRBD1. The germline CDR1 and CDR2 sequences are MNHNY and SVGAGI (reference sequence). The CDR3 contains 15 residues. The J segment lost 3 bases and the V segment lost 3 bases, leaving 7 bases of the junction unmatched. DNA for the CDR3: TGTGCCAGCAGTTATCGACAGGGAAAGGACTATGGCTACACCTTC. This translates into CASSYRQGKDYGYTF.

This chain uses TRBV7-2 with TRBJ2-7; D possibly corresponds to TRBD2 (6 bases). CDR1 is SGHTA and CDR2 is FQGNSA in the germline V gene. CDR3 length: 14 amino acids. V was cut by 4 bases and J by 6 bases, with 16 bases left in between. CDR3 residues: CASSSYPGLTEQYF. CDR3 nucleotide sequence: TGTGCCAGCAGCTCCTACCCCGGACTAACCGAGCAGTACTTC.

This sequence joins TRBV18 and TRBJ2-3; perhaps TRBD1 as D (5 bases). The germline V gene encodes CDR1 KGHSH and CDR2 LQKENI. V lost 0 bases and J 3 bases, leaving 10 bases between the germline ends. CDR3 length: 15 residues. The CDR3 protein is CASSPPVTGTDTQYF. The DNA of the CDR3 is TGTGCCAGCTCACCACCGGTCACAGGAACAGATACGCAGTATTTT.

This chain links TRBV5-4 with TRBJ1-4, with D uncertain. V lost 4 bases and J 6 bases, leaving 16 bases between the germline ends. This CDR3 comprises 15 residues. Per germline, CDR1 SGHNT and CDR2 YYREEE (reference sequence). The CDR3 nucleotides are TGTGCCAGCAGCCACGAGGGAGGCGGGCATGAAAAACTGTTTTTT. It yields the protein CASSHEGGGHEKLFF. Full variable domain (outside the CDR3, taken from reference TRBV5-4 and TRBJ1-4): ETGVTQSPTHLIKTRGQQVTLRCSSQSGHNTVSWYQQALGQGPQFIFQYYREEENGRGNFPPRFSGLQFPNYSSELNVNALELDDSALYLCASSHEGGGHEKLFFGSGTQLSVL.

The gene calls are TRBV3-1 (or the pseudogene TRBV3-2) and TRBJ2-1; D is perhaps TRBD1 (5 bases). Germline CDR1 is LGHDT and CDR2 is YNNKEL (reference sequence). V lost 4 bases to trimming and J lost 0 bases, with 10 bases between them. This CDR3 contains 15 residues. CDR3 DNA sequence: TGTGCCAGCAGCCCTACAGGCCTCTCCTACAATGAGCAGTTCTTC. It yields the protein CASSPTGLSYNEQFF.

The V call is TRBV7-2, the J call TRBJ2-7, with TRBD1 matching over 9 bases. From germline, CDR1 is SGHTA and CDR2 FQGNSA. The CDR3 loop spans 18 amino acids. The ends lost 5 bases at V and 1 base at J; junction bases unmatched: 15. The CDR3 spells CASSLGKRQGGLSYEQYF. The CDR3 DNA follows: TGTGCCAGCAGCCTCGGAAAGCGACAGGGGGGACTTTCCTACGAGCAGTACTTC.

As to this clone: The same CDR3 can be traced to other DNA sequences in this sample. The chain links TRBV11-3 to TRBJ2-2, with 7 nucleotides matching TRBD2. The germline gives CDR1 SGHNT, CDR2 YENEEA. Trimming cost V 2 bases and J 5 bases; bases outside gene matches: 5. This CDR3 is built from 15 residues. CDR3 sequence reads: CASSLTGGRTGELFF. As DNA, the CDR3 is TGTGCCAGCAGCTTAACCGGGGGGAGGACCGGGGAGCTGTTTTTT.

The chain recombines TRBV28 with TRBJ1-2; 9 nucleotides match TRBD1. The ends lost 4 bases at V and 6 bases at J; junction bases unmatched: 9. Germline V gene lookup returns CDR1 MDHEN and CDR2 SYDVKM. The CDR3 runs 15 residues. Written as DNA, the CDR3 is TGTGCCAGCAGTTCCCCGGGCGGGACAGGGAATGGCTACACCTTC. This codes for CASSSPGGTGNGYTF.

This clone showed up just a few times. This chain links TRBV2 with TRBJ1-4; 8 bases align to TRBD1. The CDR3 has 14 residues. The germline V gene has CDR1 SNHLY and CDR2 FYNNEI. V was clipped by 7 bases and J by 7 bases; unmatched bases: 8. CDR3 protein: CASNTGGEGEKLFF. In DNA, the CDR3 is TGTGCCAGCAACACAGGGGGTGAGGGTGAAAAACTGTTTTTT.

The V and J genes are TRBV7-3 and TRBJ2-1, with 7 bases matching TRBD2. In germline, CDR1 is SGHTA, CDR2 FQGTGA. Trimming removed 0 bases from V and 3 bases from J; junction bases left unmatched: 5. CDR3 length: 16 residues. The CDR3 spells CASSLTPSGYYNEQFF. CDR3 DNA sequence: TGTGCCAGCAGCTTAACGCCTAGCGGTTACTACAATGAGCAGTTCTTC.

The CDR3 bases are TGTGCACTTAATACTCAGGGGAACACTGAAGCTTTCTTT. Protein sequence: CALNTQGNTEAFF. The genes are TRBV12-3 or TRBV12-4 and TRBJ1-1; tentative D call: TRBD1 (5 bases). The CDR3 runs to 13 residues.

On this clone: In the same sample, other DNA sequences code for this CDR3. The chain employs TRBV29-1 and TRBJ2-3; weak D call: TRBD2 (6 bases). The CDR3 spans 14 residues. Trimming removed 5 bases from V and 0 bases from J, with 12 bases in between. Germline V gene sequence: CDR1 SQVTM, CDR2 ANQGSEA. The CDR3 coding sequence is TGCAGCGTTTTTAGCGGAATTAGCACAGATACGCAGTATTTT. Translated: CSVFSGISTDTQYF.

The chain recombines TRBV11-2 with TRBJ2-2; TRBD1 is a possible D gene (6 bases). Trimming took 4 bases from V and 8 from J, leaving 11 bases between them. This CDR3 has 13 amino acids. Germline V CDR1 and CDR2: SGHAT, FQNNGV. The CDR3 spells CASSSRGSGELFF. The DNA for the CDR3 is TGTGCCAGCAGCTCGAGGGGGTCAGGGGAGCTGTTTTTT.

This clone was found a few times. The rearrangement links TRBV4-2 to TRBJ1-5; D is possibly TRBD1 (5 bases). CDR1 and CDR2 (germline): LGHNA, YNFKEQ. The CDR3 runs 20 residues. V lost 0 bases, J lost 1 base, and 22 bases lay in between. The CDR3 region has the DNA TGTGCCAGCAGCCAAGACTTTAGGATCTTAGGGGTAAGGAGCAATCAGCCCCAGCATTTT. Residues: CASSQDFRILGVRSNQPQHF.

The V gene is TRBV27, the J gene TRBJ2-7, with 7 bases that match TRBD1. V dropped 6 bases and J dropped 1; count of bases not matched to a gene: 3. The CDR3 is made up of 13 amino acids. Germline V gene data show CDR1 as MNHEY and CDR2 as SMNVEV (reference sequence). DNA of the CDR3: TGTGCCAGCAGGGGACAGCTTTCCTACGAGCAGTACTTC. This translates into CASRGQLSYEQYF.

CDR3 bases: TGTGCCAGTAGTTACCCCCCCATAGGAGCTGGCTACACCTTC. The encoded protein is CASSYPPIGAGYTF. The V call is TRBV19, the J call TRBJ1-2, with unresolved D. V dropped 5 bases and J dropped 7 bases, with 17 bases sitting between them. Germline V gives CDR1 LNHDA, CDR2 SQIVND (reference sequence). This CDR3 spans 14 amino acids.

The table lists this clone with a few counts. The chain carries TRBV6-2 or TRBV6-3 and TRBJ2-3, with 7 bases identical to TRBD2. After removal of 6 bases from V and 6 bases from J, the junction contained 9 bases not matched to a gene. The CDR3 is 14 amino acids. Germline loops: CDR1 MNHEY, CDR2 SVGEGT. The DNA for the CDR3 is TGTGCCAGCAGACCTATCACTAGCGTCGATACGCAGTATTTT. It translates to CASRPITSVDTQYF.

CDR3 protein: CASAGTALYEQYF. CDR3 DNA: TGTGCCAGCGCCGGGACAGCACTCTACGAGCAGTACTTC. The gene calls are TRBV18 and TRBJ2-7; 7 bases are a match to TRBD1. The ends lost 8 bases at V and 3 bases at J; junction bases unmatched: 7. Germline assignment: CDR1 KGHSH and CDR2 LQKENI. The CDR3 extends over 13 amino acids.

The rearrangement joins TRBV29-1 to TRBJ2-2, with 9 nucleotides matching TRBD1. The germline CDR1 and CDR2 sequences are SQVTM and ANQGSEA. Trimming cost V 4 bases and J 5 bases; bases outside gene matches: 2. This CDR3 spans 13 amino acids. CDR3 sequence (DNA): TGCAGCGTTGGAGACAGGGGGACCGGGGAGCTGTTTTTT. Encoded protein: CSVGDRGTGELFF.